The following is a T cell receptor (beta chain) sequence with its context. Its antigen remains unknown. Method: immunoSEQ multiplex PCR; TCRdb's copy keeps in-frame clones and lacks some. The table shows more than 1.2 million clones, with 98% to 99% occurring only once. The CDR3 sequence is 13 residues long. The ends were cut back, 2 bases at V and 6 bases at J, with 10 bases in the middle. The germline V gene has CDR1 MNHNY and CDR2 SVGAGI (reference sequence). The data belong to a study of shared clonotypes between healthy human individuals. Whole-study findings and limits: Between several donors, naive CD4 clonotypes were shared at a level of about 5%.

This TCR derives from a young man in good health. The chain is built from TRBV6-6 and TRBJ1-2, with D possibly TRBD1 on 6 matching bases. Material for sequencing was naive CD4+ T cells sorted from blood. Described subset: CD45RA+ positively selected. In nucleotides, the CDR3 is TGTGCCAGCAGTTACCAGGACAGAAATGGCTACACCTTC. As protein: CASSYQDRNGYTF.